Detailed here is one T cell receptor (beta chain). Its matching antigen is unknown. The CDR3 loop spans 14 amino acids. With 6 bases removed from V and 6 bases from J, the gap between germline ends came to 17 bases. The V gene's germline CDR1 is MNHEY and CDR2 SVGAGI. Profiling relied on immunoSEQ multiplex PCR, and the TCRdb table lists in-frame clones only, not all of them. The profile covers 90,000 to 150,000 clones, with less than 95% appearing a single time and over 5% taken by the ten largest. The entry originates in a study of T cell responses to AZD1222 COVID-19 vaccine. Overall study results and limits: Spike-specific TCR breadth and depth grew following two AZD1222 doses. Seropositive status at baseline applied to only six AZD1222 recipients.

Sample: peripheral blood, taken on day 0 of AZD1222 vaccination. The chain is built from TRBV6-5 and TRBJ1-1; D uncertain. This TCR was sampled from an adult in good health. The CDR3 nucleotides are TGTGCCAGCAGACCACCCCAGGAATTCGCTGAAGCTTTCTTT. Translated, it gives CASRPPQEFAEAFF.